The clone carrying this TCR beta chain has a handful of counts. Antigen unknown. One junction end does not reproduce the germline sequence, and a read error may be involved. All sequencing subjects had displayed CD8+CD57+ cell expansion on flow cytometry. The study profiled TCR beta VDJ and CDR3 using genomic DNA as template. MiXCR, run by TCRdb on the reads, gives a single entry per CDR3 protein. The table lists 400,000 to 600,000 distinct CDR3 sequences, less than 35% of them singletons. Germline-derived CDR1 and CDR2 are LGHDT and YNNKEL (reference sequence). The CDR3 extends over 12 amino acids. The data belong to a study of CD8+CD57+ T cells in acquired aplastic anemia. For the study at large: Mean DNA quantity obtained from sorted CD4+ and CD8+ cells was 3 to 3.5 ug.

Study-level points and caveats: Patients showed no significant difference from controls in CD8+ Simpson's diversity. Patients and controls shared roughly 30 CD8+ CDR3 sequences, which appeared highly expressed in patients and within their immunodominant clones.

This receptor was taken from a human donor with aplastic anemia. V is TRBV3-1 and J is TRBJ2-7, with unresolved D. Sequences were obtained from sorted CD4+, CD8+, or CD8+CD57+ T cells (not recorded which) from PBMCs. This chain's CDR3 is CASSQDSIHVKF. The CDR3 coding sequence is TGTGCCAGCAGCCAAGATAGCATCCACGTTAAATTC.